This TCR beta chain was found in a study of blood T cell repertoires in COVID-19. The CDR3 length is 13 residues. Deletions cut 7 bases from V and 7 bases from J, with 19 bases between. In germline, CDR1 is GTSNPN, CDR2 SVGIG (reference sequence). Using immunoSEQ multiplex PCR, the repertoire was profiled, and TCRdb retains in-frame clones only, with some absent. Of 150,000 to 200,000 clones listed, around 90% are singletons. The chain carries TRBV30 and TRBJ1-2, with D possibly being TRBD1 (6 bases). The specimen was peripheral blood. The TCR was taken from a human donor in a cohort sampled during active COVID-19. CDR3: CALERQVFRGYTF. The CDR3 DNA sequence: TGTGCCTTGGAGAGACAGGTTTTCCGTGGCTACACCTTC. The entire variable domain, with the rest obtained from reference TRBV30 and TRBJ1-2, is as follows: SQTIHQWPATLVQPVGSPLSLECTVEGTSNPNLYWYRQAAGRGLQLLFYSVGIGQISSEVPQNLSASRPQDRQFILSSKKLLLSDSGFYLCALERQVFRGYTFGSGTRLTVV.